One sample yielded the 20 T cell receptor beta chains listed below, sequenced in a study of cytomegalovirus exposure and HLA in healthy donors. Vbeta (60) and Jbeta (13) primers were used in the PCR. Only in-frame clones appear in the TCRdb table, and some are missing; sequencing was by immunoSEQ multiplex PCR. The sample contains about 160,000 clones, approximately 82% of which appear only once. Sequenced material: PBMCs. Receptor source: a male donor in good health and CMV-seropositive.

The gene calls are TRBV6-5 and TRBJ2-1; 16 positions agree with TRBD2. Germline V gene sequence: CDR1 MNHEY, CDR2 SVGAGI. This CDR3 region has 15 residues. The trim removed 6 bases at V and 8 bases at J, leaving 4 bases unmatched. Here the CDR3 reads CASRGLAGGRHEQFF. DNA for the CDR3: TGTGCCAGCAGGGGACTAGCGGGAGGGAGGCATGAGCAGTTCTTC.

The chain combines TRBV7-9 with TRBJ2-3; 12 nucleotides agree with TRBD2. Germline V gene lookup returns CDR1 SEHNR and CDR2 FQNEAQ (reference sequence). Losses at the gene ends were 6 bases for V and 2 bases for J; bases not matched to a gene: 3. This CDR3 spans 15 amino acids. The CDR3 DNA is TGTGCCAGCAGTTCTAGCGGGGGGGCCACAGATACGCAGTATTTT. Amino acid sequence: CASSSSGGATDTQYF.

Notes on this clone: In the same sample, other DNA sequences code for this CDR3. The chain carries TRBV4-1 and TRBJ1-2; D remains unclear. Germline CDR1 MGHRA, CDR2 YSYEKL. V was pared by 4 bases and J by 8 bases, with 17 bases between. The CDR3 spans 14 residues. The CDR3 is CASSLGLGERGYTF. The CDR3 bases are TGCGCCAGCAGCCTTGGACTGGGAGAGAGGGGCTACACCTTC.

The CDR3 loop reads CASRPDYYNSPLHF. CDR3 sequence (DNA): TGTGCCAGCAGACCGGACTATTATAATTCACCCCTCCACTTT. The V and J genes are TRBV7-9 and TRBJ1-6; D not resolved. V lost 6 bases, J lost 4 bases, and 10 bases lay in between. Germline assignment: CDR1 SEHNR and CDR2 FQNEAQ (reference sequence). CDR3 length equals 14 residues.

CDR3 region: CASKRQGDFVGQPQHF. CDR3 nucleotides: TGCGCCAGCAAGAGGCAGGGTGATTTCGTAGGTCAGCCCCAGCATTTT. V and J are TRBV10-1 and TRBJ1-5; D may be TRBD1 (5 bases). Trimming pared 7 bases from V and 6 bases from J, leaving 22 bases between. Germline CDR1 and CDR2: WNHNN and SYGVQD (reference sequence). This CDR3 spans 16 amino acids.

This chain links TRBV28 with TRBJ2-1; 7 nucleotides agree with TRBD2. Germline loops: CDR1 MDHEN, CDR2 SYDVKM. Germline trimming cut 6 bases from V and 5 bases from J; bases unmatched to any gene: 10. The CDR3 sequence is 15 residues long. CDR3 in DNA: TGTGCCAGCAGGCGAGCGGGGTCCGGGCACAATGAGCAGTTCTTC. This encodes CASRRAGSGHNEQFF.

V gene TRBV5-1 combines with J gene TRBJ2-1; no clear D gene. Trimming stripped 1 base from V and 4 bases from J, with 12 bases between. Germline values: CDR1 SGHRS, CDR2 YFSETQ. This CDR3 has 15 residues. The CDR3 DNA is TGCGCCAGCAGCTTGTACGGGTCGGCTTACAATGAGCAGTTCTTC. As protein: CASSLYGSAYNEQFF.

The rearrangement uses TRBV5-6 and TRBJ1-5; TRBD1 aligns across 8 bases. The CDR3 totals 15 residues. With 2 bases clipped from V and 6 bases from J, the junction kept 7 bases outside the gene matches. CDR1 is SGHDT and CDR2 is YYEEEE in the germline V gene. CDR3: CASSLAGGFGQPQHF. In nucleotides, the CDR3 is TGTGCCAGCAGCTTAGCAGGGGGCTTCGGTCAGCCCCAGCATTTT.

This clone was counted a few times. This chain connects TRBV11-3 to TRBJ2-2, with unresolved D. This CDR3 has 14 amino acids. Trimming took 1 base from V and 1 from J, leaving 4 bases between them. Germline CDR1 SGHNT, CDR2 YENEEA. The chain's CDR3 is CASSLGGNTGELFF. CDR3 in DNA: TGTGCCAGCAGCTTAGGCGGGAACACCGGGGAGCTGTTTTTT. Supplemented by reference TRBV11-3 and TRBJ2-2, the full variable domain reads EAGVVQSPRYKIIEKKQPVAFWCNPISGHNTLYWYLQNLGQGPELLIRYENEEAVDDSQLPKDRFSAERLKGVDSTLKIQPAELGDSAVYLCASSLGGNTGELFFGEGSRLTVL.

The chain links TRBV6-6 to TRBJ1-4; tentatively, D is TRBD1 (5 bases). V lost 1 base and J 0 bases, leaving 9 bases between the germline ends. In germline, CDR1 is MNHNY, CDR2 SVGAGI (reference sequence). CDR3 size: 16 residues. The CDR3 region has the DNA TGTGCCAGCAGTTACTTGGGGGACTCAACTAATGAAAAACTGTTTTTT. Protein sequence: CASSYLGDSTNEKLFF.

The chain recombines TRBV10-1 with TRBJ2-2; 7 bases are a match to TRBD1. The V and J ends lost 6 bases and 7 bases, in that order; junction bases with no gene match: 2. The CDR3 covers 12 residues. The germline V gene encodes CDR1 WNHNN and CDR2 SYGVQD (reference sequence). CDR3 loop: CASSHRGGELFF. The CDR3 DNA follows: TGCGCCAGCAGCCACAGGGGCGGGGAGCTGTTTTTT.

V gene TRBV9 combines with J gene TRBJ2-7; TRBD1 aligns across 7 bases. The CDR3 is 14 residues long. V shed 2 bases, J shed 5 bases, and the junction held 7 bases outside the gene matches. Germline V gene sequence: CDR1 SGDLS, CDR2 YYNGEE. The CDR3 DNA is TGTGCCAGCAGCGTGACGACAGGGTCCCACGAGCAGTACTTC. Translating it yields CASSVTTGSHEQYF.

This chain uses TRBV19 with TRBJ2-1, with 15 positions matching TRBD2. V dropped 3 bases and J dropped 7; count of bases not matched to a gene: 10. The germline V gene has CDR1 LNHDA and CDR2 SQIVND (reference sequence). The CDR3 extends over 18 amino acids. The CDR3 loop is CASSIPRTGTSGGNEQFF. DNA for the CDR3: TGTGCCAGTAGTATCCCAAGGACCGGGACTAGCGGGGGGAATGAGCAGTTCTTC.

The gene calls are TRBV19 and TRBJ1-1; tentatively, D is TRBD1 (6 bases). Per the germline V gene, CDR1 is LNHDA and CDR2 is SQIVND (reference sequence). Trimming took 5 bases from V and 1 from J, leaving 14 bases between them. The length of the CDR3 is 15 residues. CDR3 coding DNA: TGTGCCAGTAGTCCCCCGTGGGGGCAGAACACTGAAGCTTTCTTT. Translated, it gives CASSPPWGQNTEAFF. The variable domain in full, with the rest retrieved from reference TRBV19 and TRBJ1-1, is DGGITQSPKYLFRKEGQNVTLSCEQNLNHDAMYWYRQDPGQGLRLIYYSQIVNDFQKGDIAEGYSVSREKKESFPLTVTSAQKNPTAFYLCASSPPWGQNTEAFFGQGTRLTVV.

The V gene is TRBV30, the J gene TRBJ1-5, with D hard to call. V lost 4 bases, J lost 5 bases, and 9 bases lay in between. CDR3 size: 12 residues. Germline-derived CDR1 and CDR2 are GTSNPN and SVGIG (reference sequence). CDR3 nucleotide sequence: TGTGCCTGGACGGCCGGGGATCAGCCCCAGCATTTT. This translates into CAWTAGDQPQHF.

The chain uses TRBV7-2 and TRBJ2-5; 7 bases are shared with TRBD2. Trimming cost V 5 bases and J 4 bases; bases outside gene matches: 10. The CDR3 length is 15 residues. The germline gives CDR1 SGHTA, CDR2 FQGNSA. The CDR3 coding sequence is TGTGCCAGCAGCGCCAGCGGGAACGGCCGAGAGACCCAGTACTTC. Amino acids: CASSASGNGRETQYF.

The CDR3 here is CAIRRGLARPEQFF. In DNA, the CDR3 is TGTGCCATCAGGCGAGGACTAGCGAGGCCTGAGCAGTTCTTC. The chain recombines TRBV10-3 with TRBJ2-1, with 9 bases identical to TRBD2. The CDR3 totals 14 residues. With 6 bases clipped from V and 9 bases from J, the junction kept 9 bases outside the gene matches. CDR1 is ENHRY, CDR2 SYGVKD, per germline.

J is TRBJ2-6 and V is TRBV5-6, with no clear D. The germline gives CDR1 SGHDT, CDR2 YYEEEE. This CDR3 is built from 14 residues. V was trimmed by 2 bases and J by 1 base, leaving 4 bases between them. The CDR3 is CASSFGSGANVLTF. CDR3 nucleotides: TGTGCCAGCAGCTTCGGGTCTGGGGCCAACGTCCTGACTTTC.

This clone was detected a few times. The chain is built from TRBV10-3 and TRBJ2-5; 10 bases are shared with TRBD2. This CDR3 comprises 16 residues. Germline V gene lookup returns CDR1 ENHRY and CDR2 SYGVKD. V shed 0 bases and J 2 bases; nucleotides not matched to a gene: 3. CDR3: CAISESIAGGQETQYF. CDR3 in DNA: TGTGCCATCAGTGAGTCTATAGCGGGGGGACAAGAGACCCAGTACTTC.

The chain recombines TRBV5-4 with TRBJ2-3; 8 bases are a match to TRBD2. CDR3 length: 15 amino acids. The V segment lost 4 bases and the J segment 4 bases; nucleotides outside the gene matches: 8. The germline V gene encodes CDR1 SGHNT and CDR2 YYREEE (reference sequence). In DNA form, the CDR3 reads TGTGCCAGCAGCCTGGAACCGGGAGGGCCAGATACGCAGTATTTT. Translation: CASSLEPGGPDTQYF.